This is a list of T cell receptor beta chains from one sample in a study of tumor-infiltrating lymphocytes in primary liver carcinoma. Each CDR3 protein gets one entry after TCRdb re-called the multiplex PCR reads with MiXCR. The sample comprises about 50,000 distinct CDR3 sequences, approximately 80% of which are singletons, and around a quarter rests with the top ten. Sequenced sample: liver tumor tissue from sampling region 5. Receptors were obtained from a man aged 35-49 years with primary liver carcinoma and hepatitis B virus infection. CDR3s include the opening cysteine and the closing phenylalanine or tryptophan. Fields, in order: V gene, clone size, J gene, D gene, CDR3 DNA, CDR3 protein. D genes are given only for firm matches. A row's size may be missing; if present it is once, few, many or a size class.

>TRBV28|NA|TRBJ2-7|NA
TGTGCCAGCAGTTCGTCATCGAACTACGAGCAGCACTTC
CASSSSSNYEQHF
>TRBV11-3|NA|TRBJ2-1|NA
TGTGACAGCAGCTTAGGCTCCTCGAACAATGAGCAGTTCTTC
CDSSLGSSNNEQFF
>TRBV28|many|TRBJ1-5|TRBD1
TGTGCCAGCACCTTCGACAGGGGGGCCTCCAATCAGCCCCAGCATTTT
CASTFDRGASNQPQHF
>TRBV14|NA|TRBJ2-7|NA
TGTGCTAGCAGCCAAGATCAGGAATGGGAGCAGTACTTC
CASSQDQEWEQYF
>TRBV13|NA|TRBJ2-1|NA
TGTGTCAGCAGCGGCCTGGGGGAGAGCTCCTACAATGAGCAGTTCTTC
CVSSGLGESSYNEQFF
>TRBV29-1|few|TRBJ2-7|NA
TGCAGCGTTTCCATACCAGCCTACGACCAGTACTTC
CSVSIPAYDQYF
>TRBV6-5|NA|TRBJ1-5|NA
TGTGCCAACAGTGACACACGAGGTCAGCCCCAGCATTTC
CANSDTRGQPQHF
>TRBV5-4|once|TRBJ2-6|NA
TGTGCCAGTAGTAGCTATGGGGTCAACGTCCTGACTTTC
CASSSYGVNVLTF
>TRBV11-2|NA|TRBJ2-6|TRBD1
TGTGCCAGCAGCATGGGGGGAGACAGGGGCATTTCCCTTTCTGGGTCCAACCTCCTGACTTTC
CASSMGGDRGISLSGSNLLTF
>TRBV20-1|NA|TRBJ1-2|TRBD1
TGCAATGCTAGCCCCCAGACAGGGGGCCATGGCTACACCTTC
CNASPQTGGHGYTF
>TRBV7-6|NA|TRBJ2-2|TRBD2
TGTGCCAGCAGCTTATCTAGCGGGAGTATAGCCGGGGAGCTGTCTTTT
CASSLSSGSIAGELSF
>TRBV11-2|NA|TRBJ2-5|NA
TGTGCCAGCAGCTTATACCCGGGGGTAGCGGCACAAGAGACCCAGTACTTC
CASSLYPGVAAQETQYF
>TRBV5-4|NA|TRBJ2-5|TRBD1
TGTGCCAGCAGCCTGGGCCCGGGACAGGGCGGGACCGAGACCCAGTGCTTC
CASSLGPGQGGTETQCF
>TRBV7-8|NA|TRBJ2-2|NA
TGTGCCAGTACCCTCCCCCTGGGGGGAGGAATCGGGGAGCTGTTTTTT
CASTLPLGGGIGELFF
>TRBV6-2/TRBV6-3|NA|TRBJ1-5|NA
TGTGCCAGCAGTTACGGGGCAGGGTCCGGGTCTCAGCCCCAGCATTTC
CASSYGAGSGSQPQHF
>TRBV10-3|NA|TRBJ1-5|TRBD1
TGTGCCACCAGTGAGACAGGGGGTCTTAGCAATCAGCCCCAGCATTTT
CATSETGGLSNQPQHF
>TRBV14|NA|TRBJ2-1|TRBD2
TGTACCAGCAGTGCCGTAGCGGGATGGGTAAACAGTGAGCAGTTATTC
CTSSAVAGWVNSEQLF
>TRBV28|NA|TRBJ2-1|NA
TGTGCCAGCAGTTTGCAGGAGAGCTCCTACAATGAGCATTTCTTC
CASSLQESSYNEHFF
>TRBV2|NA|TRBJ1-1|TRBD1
TGTGCCAGCAGTAGACAGGGTTTTCCTGAAGCTTTCTTT
CASSRQGFPEAFF
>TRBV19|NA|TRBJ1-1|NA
TGTGTCAGTAATCTGGCCGGCGGGGAGGGGAACACTGAAGCTTTCTTT
CVSNLAGGEGNTEAFF
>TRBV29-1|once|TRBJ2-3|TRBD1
TGCAGCGGGGAGACAGGGGCTAGCACAGATACGCATTATTTT
CSGETGASTDTHYF
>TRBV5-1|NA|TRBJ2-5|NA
TGCGCCAGCAGCCAAAACGTTCCAGCGGAAGAAGAGACCCAGTACTTC
CASSQNVPAEEETQYF
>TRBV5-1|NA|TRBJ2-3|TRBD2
TGCGCCAGTACGACTAGCGGGAGGGCTGCAGATACGCAGTATTTT
CASTTSGRAADTQYF
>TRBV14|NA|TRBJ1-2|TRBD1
TGTGCCAGCAGCCAACCGGGACAGGGGGCGCGGTATGACTACATCTTC
CASSQPGQGARYDYIF
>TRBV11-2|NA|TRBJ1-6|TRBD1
TGTGCCAGCATACACAGGGGGCTTTCACCCCTCCACTTT
CASIHRGLSPLHF
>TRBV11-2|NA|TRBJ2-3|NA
TGCGCCAGCAGCTTAAGACTAGTGGGGAGCACAGATGCGCAGTATTTT
CASSLRLVGSTDAQYF
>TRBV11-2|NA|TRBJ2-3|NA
TGTACCAGCAGCCCCACGGGCCGACCAGATACGCAGTATTTT
CTSSPTGRPDTQYF
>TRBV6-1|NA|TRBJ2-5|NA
TGTGACAGCAGTGAACCACCACGGGGCAGTCAAGAGACCCAGCACTTC
CDSSEPPRGSQETQHF
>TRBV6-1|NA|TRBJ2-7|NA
TGTGCCATCAGTGACGGGGGCAGGGCCGAGCAGTACTTC
CAISDGGRAEQYF
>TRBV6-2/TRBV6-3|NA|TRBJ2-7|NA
TGTGCCAGCAGTAACTCGGAAAGGTCGATCTACGAGCAGTACTTC
CASSNSERSIYEQYF
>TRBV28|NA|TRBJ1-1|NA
TGTGCCAGCAGTTTACTTCTGGATGAAGCCTTCTTT
CASSLLLDEAFF
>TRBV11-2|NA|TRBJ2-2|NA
TGTGCTAGCAGCTTAGAGAGACACACTGGGGAGCTGTTTTTT
CASSLERHTGELFF
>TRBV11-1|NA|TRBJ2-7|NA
TGTGCGAGCTGGGGGAAGCGATCCTGCGAGCAGTACTTC
CASWGKRSCEQYF
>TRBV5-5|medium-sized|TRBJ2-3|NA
TGTGCCAGCAGCTGGGGAATGGTGGCAGATACGCAGTATTTT
CASSWGMVADTQYF
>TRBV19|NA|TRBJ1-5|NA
TGTGCCAGAAGTATTCAGGGGACTAGCAATCAGCCCCAGCATTTT
CARSIQGTSNQPQHF
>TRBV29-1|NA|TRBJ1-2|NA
TGCAGCGTCCTCCCTGTCATGGACATGAATGGCTACACCTTC
CSVLPVMDMNGYTF
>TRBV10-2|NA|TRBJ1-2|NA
TGCGCCAGCAGTGAACAGGTGGCAAACTATGGCTATACCTTC
CASSEQVANYGYTF
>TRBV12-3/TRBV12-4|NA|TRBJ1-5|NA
TGTGCCAGCACGCGGAGCACTGCAATAAATCAGCCTCAGCATTTT
CASTRSTAINQPQHF
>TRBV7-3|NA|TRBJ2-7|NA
TGTGCCAGCAGCTTCAGGGTCAACGTGCAGTACTTC
CASSFRVNVQYF
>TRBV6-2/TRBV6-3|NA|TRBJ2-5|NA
TGTGCCAATAGTCAACCCGAGACCCAATACTTC
CANSQPETQYF
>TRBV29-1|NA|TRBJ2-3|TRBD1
TGCGGCGTTTCCGGAACAGGGGCGTCAGATACACAGTATTTT
CGVSGTGASDTQYF
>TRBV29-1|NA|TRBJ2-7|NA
TGCAGCGTTGAGAGAGGTGTTAACGAGCAATACTTC
CSVERGVNEQYF
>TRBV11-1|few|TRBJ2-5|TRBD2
TGTGCCACCACCATCACGGGACTAGCGGGAGAAACCCAGTACTTC
CATTITGLAGETQYF
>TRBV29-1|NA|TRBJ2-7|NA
TGCAGCGTTGTAATAGGGTGGAGGATGATCGAGCAGTACTTC
CSVVIGWRMIEQYF
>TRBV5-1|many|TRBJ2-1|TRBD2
TGCGCCAGCAGCACAGGGACTAGCAGCTACTCCTACAATGAGCAGTTCTTC
CASSTGTSSYSYNEQFF
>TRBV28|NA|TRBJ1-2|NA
TGTGCCAGCAGTTTGGTCATGGACTATGGCTACACCTTC
CASSLVMDYGYTF
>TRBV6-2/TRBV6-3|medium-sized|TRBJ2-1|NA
TGTGCCAGCAATTACATCGGTTGGCAGTTCTTC
CASNYIGWQFF
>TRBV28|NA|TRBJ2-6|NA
TGTGCCAGCAGCCGTTCTTTGGGGGGCGCTGGGGCCAACGTCCAGAGTTTC
CASSRSLGGAGANVQSF
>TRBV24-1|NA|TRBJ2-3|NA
TGTGCCACCAGTGATGGAAGGACATGGAATACAGATACGCAGTATTTC
CATSDGRTWNTDTQYF
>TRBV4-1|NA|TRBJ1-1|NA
TGCGCCAACAGCCAAGTAAACTGGGGCACTGAAGCTTTCTTT
CANSQVNWGTEAFF
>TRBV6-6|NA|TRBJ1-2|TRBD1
TGTGCCAGCAGCCCTGACAGGGGCTTCTATGGCTACACCTTC
CASSPDRGFYGYTF
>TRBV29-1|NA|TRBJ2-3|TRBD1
TGCAGGGTCCCGGGACAGGGTGGAGATACGCAGTATTTT
CRVPGQGGDTQYF